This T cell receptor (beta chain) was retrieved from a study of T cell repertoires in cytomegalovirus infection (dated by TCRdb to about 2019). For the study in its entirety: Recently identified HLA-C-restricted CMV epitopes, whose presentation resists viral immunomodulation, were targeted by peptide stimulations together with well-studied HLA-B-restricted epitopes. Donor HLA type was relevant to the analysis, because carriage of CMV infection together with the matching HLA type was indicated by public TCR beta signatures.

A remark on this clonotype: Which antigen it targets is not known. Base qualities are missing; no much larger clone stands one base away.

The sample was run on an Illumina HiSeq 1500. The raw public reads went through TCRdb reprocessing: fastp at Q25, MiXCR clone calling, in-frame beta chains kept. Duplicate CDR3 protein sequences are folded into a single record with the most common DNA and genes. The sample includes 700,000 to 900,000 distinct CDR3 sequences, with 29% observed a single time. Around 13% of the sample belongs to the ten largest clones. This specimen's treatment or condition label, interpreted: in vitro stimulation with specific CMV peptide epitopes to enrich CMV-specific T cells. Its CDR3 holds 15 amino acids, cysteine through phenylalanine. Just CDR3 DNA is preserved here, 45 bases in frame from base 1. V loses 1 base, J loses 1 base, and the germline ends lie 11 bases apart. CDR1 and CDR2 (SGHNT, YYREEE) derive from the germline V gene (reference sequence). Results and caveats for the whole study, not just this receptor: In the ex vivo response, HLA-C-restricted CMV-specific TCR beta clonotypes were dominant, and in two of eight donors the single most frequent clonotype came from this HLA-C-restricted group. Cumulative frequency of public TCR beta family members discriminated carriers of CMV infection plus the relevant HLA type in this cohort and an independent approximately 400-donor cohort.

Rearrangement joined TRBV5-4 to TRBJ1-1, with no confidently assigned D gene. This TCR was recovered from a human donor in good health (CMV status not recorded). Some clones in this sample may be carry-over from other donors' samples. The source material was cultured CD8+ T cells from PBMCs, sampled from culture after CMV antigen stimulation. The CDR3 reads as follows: CASSLLDGQNTEAFF. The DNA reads TGTGCCAGCAGCTTGTTGGACGGTCAGAACACTGAAGCTTTCTTT.